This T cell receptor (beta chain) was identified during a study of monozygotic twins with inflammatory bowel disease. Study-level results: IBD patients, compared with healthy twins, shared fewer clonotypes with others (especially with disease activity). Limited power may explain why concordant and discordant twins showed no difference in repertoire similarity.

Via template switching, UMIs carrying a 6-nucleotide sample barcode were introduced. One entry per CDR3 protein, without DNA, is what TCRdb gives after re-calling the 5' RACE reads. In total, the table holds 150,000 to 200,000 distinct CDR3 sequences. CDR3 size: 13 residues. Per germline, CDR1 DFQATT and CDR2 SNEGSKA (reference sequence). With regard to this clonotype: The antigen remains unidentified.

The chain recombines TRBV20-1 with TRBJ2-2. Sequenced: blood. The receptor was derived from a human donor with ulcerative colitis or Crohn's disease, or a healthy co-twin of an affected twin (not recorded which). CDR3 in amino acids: CSARRQDTGELFF.